Following are 21 T cell receptor beta chains from one sample sequenced in a study of tumor and adjacent non-tumor tissue in lung cancer. A modified ARM-PCR protocol with three rounds of nested PCR amplified TCRbeta. TCRdb re-derived calls from the multiplex PCR reads in MiXCR, one entry per CDR3 protein. The data hold approximately 79,000 distinct CDR3 sequences, with approximately 82% observed a single time. No cell sorting was done before RNA was extracted from the tissue. The normal lung tissue was taken more than 3 cm from the tumor edge. Sequenced sample: distant non-tumor lung tissue. The receptors shown here come from a man aged 65-85 years with non-small cell lung cancer.

In this sample, this clonotype turned up a few times. This may stem from a read error, because a much larger clone lies one nucleotide away. The rearrangement links TRBV14 to TRBJ1-1; 9 bases align to TRBD1. The germline CDR1 and CDR2 sequences are SGHDN and FVKESK. The CDR3 totals 14 residues. CDR3 region: CASSLGQGNNEAFF. CDR3 nucleotide sequence: TGTGCCAGCAGCCTAGGACAGGGGAACAATGAAGCTTTCTTT.

This clonotype was counted at least ten times. The chain carries TRBV5-8 and TRBJ2-7; D ambiguous. V was cut by 0 bases and J by 0 bases, with 1 base left in between. CDR3 size: 12 residues. Germline V gene lookup returns CDR1 SGHTS and CDR2 YDEGEE. As DNA, the CDR3 is TGTGCCAGCAGCTTGGCCTCCTACGAGCAGTACTTC. Residues: CASSLASYEQYF.

This clonotype appeared once. A read error may account for a junction end that differs from germline. This chain joins TRBV12-3 or TRBV12-4 and TRBJ1-5, with 11 nucleotides matching TRBD1. CDR3 length: 15 amino acids. The DNA of the CDR3 is TGTGCCAACAGTTTATGGACAGGGGGCAATCAGCCCCAACATTTT. Its protein product is CANSLWTGGNQPQHF.

The sample holds one count of this clonotype. The V call is TRBV5-1, the J call TRBJ2-1; no clear D. Trimming took 5 bases from V and 0 from J, leaving 9 bases between them. The CDR3 contains 14 residues. Germline V CDR1 and CDR2: SGHRS, YFSETQ. Here the CDR3 reads CASSWQDSYNEQFF. CDR3 coding DNA: TGCGCCAGCAGTTGGCAGGACTCCTACAATGAGCAGTTCTTC.

Turning to this clonotype: One junction end does not reproduce the germline sequence, and a read error may be involved. The rearrangement joins TRBV6-2 or TRBV6-3 to TRBJ2-7; D may match TRBD1 or TRBD2 (5 bases each). In germline, CDR1 is MNHEY, CDR2 SVGEGT. The CDR3 extends over 14 amino acids. The CDR3 loop is CASSDYPTVREQYF. The CDR3 DNA follows: TGTGCCAGCAGTGATTACCCGACGGTCAGGGAGCAATACTTT.

As to this clonotype: The junction does not match germline at one end; this may be a read error. The CDR3 reads CSSTLDATQPQHF. The DNA of the CDR3 is TGTTCCAGCACCTTAGATGCGACTCAGCCCCAGCATTTT. This chain links TRBV11-3 with TRBJ1-5; D is undetermined. Looked up from germline, CDR1 is SGHNT and CDR2 is YENEEA. CDR3 length: 13 residues.

Concerning this clonotype: Possible read error: a much larger clone is one base away. The chain uses TRBV20-1 and TRBJ2-5, with TRBD2 matching 7 bases. Germline V gives CDR1 DFQATT, CDR2 SNEGSKA (reference sequence). Trimming cost V 3 bases and J 7 bases; bases outside gene matches: 8. The CDR3 contains 13 residues. CDR3 protein: CSASGLAEGTQYF. In DNA, the CDR3 is TGCAGTGCTAGCGGTCTAGCGGAAGGGACCCAGTACTTC.

The chain is built from TRBV12-3 or TRBV12-4 and TRBJ1-2; D is unresolved. The CDR3 runs to 13 residues. In DNA, the CDR3 is TGTACCTGCAGCTACACCGAAAACTATGGCTACACCTTC. The encoded protein is CTCSYTENYGYTF.

This clonotype came up a few times. V gene TRBV20-1 combines with J gene TRBJ1-5, with D hard to call. The V gene's germline CDR1 is DFQATT and CDR2 SNEGSKA (reference sequence). The V end was cut by 5 bases, the J end by 11 bases, with 22 bases between. The CDR3 runs 14 residues. CDR3 DNA: TGCAGTGCTCAAATACCCGGGGATAAACAGTCCCAGCATTTT. This sequence encodes CSAQIPGDKQSQHF.

The chain carries TRBV29-1 and TRBJ2-7; no clear D gene. Germline CDR1 and CDR2: SQVTM and ANQGSEA. The CDR3 has 14 amino acids. Trimming pared 4 bases from V and 8 bases from J, leaving 21 bases between. The CDR3 DNA follows: TGCAGCGTTGGTGGATATGGATCATCCTGCCAGCAGTACTTC. Its translation: CSVGGYGSSCQQYF.

Comment on this clonotype: A single base separates this from a much larger clone, so it may be a read error. The chain is built from TRBV6-6 and TRBJ1-1; a weak D match, TRBD1 (6 bases). V was pared by 6 bases and J by 1 base, with 15 bases between. Looked up from germline, CDR1 is MNHNY and CDR2 is SVGAGI (reference sequence). This CDR3 is 15 amino acids long. CDR3 loop: CASSPSGGQNTEAFF. The CDR3 region has the DNA TGTGCCAGCAGCCCAAGTGGGGGGCAGAACACTGAAGCTTTCTTT.

This chain links TRBV29-1 with TRBJ2-3; 7 nucleotides match TRBD1. The CDR3 covers 15 residues. Trimming removed 5 bases from V and 0 bases from J; junction bases left unmatched: 8. Germline V gene lookup returns CDR1 SQVTM and CDR2 ANQGSEA. The CDR3 DNA follows: TGCAGCGTTAGTATTACGGGACAGAGCACAGATACGCAGTATTTT. Translating gives CSVSITGQSTDTQYF.

As regards this clonotype: The junction shows a germline mismatch at one end, possibly a read error. The chain is built from TRBV6-1 and TRBJ2-7; a weak D match, TRBD1 (5 bases). The CDR3 has 12 amino acids. Germline CDR1 reads MNHNS; CDR2 reads SASEGT. This CDR3 reads CGSSETSRQTNF. DNA of the CDR3: TGTGGCAGCAGTGAAACATCCAGACAGACGAACTTC.

On this clonotype itself: A read error may account for a junction end that differs from germline. This chain connects TRBV4-1 to TRBJ2-7; tentatively, D is TRBD1 or TRBD2 (6 bases each). CDR3 length: 16 residues. The germline V gene has CDR1 MGHRA and CDR2 YSYEKL. This CDR3 is CASSRTLSGEGGEQYF. DNA for the CDR3: TGCGCGAGCAGCCGGACACTATCGGGAGAGGGGGGCGAGCAGTACTTC.

The genes are TRBV5-1 and TRBJ1-5; no clear D gene. The CDR3 totals 14 residues. Trimming left V 9 bases short and J 3 bases short, with 16 bases between. The germline V gene encodes CDR1 SGHRS and CDR2 YFSETQ. CDR3 protein: CAIKVGHTNQPQHF. CDR3 DNA: TGCGCCATCAAAGTGGGTCATACCAATCAGCCCCAGCATTTT. The full variable domain, with the rest looked up from reference TRBV5-1 and TRBJ1-5, is KAGVTQTPRYLIKTRGQQVTLSCSPISGHRSVSWYQQTPGQGLQFLFEYFSETQRNKGNFPGRFSGRQFSNSRSEMNVSTLELGDSALYLCAIKVGHTNQPQHFGDGTRLSIL.

This clonotype was seen a handful of times. A much bigger clone sits one base away, suggesting this may be a read error. The V call is TRBV12-3 or TRBV12-4, the J call TRBJ2-1, with 7 bases fitting TRBD2. Trimming cost V 3 bases and J 8 bases; bases outside gene matches: 7. CDR3 length equals 14 residues. The CDR3: CASSLGGCTDEQFF. In nucleotides, the CDR3 is TGTGCCAGCAGTTTGGGGGGGTGCACGGATGAGCAGTTCTTC.

As for this clonotype: A junction end diverges from the germline sequence, so it may reflect a read error. The chain uses TRBV11-3 and TRBJ1-1; D not certain. The CDR3 runs to 13 residues. The germline gives CDR1 SGHNT, CDR2 YENEEA. CDR3 in amino acids: CASTPLANIEAFF. The CDR3 DNA sequence: TGTGCCAGCACCCCCCTGGCGAACATTGAAGCTTTCTTT. The full variable domain, rest sourced from reference TRBV11-3 and TRBJ1-1, is EAGVVQSPRYKIIEKKQPVAFWCNPISGHNTLYWYLQNLGQGPELLIRYENEEAVDDSQLPKDRFSAERLKGVDSTLKIQPAELGDSAVYLCASTPLANIEAFFGQGTRLTVV.

Worth noting for this clonotype: A much larger clone differs by one base, so this may be a read error. The chain has TRBV2 and TRBJ2-1, with D perhaps matching TRBD1 (6 bases). Germline V gene lookup returns CDR1 SNHLY and CDR2 FYNNEI. Trimming removed 0 bases from V and 3 bases from J, with 15 bases in between. The CDR3 sequence is 17 residues long. The CDR3 DNA follows: TGTGCCAGCAGTGAAGCGCGAACAGGGTGCATCTACAATGAGCAGTTCTTC. Protein product: CASSEARTGCIYNEQFF.

Points on this clonotype: The junction departs from the called germline gene at one end, perhaps through a read error. The chain recombines TRBV5-4 with TRBJ2-2, with TRBD2 identical over 8 bases. CDR3 length: 15 amino acids. Germline V gives CDR1 SGHNT, CDR2 YYREEE (reference sequence). CDR3 in DNA: TGTGCCATCAGCATCCTGGGACTAGTGATCGGGGAGCTGTTTTTT. This gives the protein CAISILGLVIGELFF.

In regard to this clonotype: At one end, the junction sequence differs from germline, possibly due to a read error. The chain uses TRBV29-1 and TRBJ2-1, with 7 bases identical to TRBD2. This CDR3 spans 14 amino acids. Germline-derived CDR1 and CDR2 are SQVTM and ANQGSEA. In nucleotides, the CDR3 is TGCAGCGCTGCGGGGAGGGGCAAAAACAATGAGCACTTCTTC. Translation: CSAAGRGKNNEHFF.

V is TRBV29-1 and J is TRBJ2-5, with D perhaps matching TRBD1 (6 bases). The CDR3 contains 16 residues. Germline V CDR1 and CDR2: SQVTM, ANQGSEA. DNA of the CDR3: TGCAACGCCAGGCCCTACCTCAAGACAGGTCAAGAGACCCAGTACTTC. Translation gives CNARPYLKTGQETQYF. The complete variable domain, with remaining parts taken from reference TRBV29-1 and TRBJ2-5, reads SAVISQKPSRDICQRGTSLTIQCQVDSQVTMMFWYRQQPGQSLTLIATANQGSEATYESGFVIDKFPISRPNLTFSTLTVSNMSPEDSSIYLCNARPYLKTGQETQYFGPGTRLLVL.